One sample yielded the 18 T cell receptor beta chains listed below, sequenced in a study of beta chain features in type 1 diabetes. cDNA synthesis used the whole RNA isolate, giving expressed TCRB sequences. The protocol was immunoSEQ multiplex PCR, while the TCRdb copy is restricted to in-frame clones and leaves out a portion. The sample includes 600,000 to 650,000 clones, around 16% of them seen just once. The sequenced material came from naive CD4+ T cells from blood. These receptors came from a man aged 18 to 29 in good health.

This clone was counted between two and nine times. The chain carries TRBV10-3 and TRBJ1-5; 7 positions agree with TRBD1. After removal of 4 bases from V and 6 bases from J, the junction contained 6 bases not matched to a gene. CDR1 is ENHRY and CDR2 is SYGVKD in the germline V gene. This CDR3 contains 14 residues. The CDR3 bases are TGTGCCATCAGTGCAGGGGGGCAAGGTCAGCCCCAGCATTTT. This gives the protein CAISAGGQGQPQHF.

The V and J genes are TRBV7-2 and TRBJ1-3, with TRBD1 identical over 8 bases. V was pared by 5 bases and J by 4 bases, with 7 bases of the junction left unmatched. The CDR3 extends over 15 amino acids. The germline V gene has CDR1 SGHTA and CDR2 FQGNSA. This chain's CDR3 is CASSRDRIRGNTIYF. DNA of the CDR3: TGTGCCAGCAGCCGGGACAGGATAAGAGGAAACACCATATATTTT.

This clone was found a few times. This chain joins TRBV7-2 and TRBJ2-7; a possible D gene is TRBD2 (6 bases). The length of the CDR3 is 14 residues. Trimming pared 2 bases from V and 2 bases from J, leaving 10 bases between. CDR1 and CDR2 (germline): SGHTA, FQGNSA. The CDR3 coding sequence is TGTGCCAGCAGCTTACTAGCGACGGCCTACGAGCAGTACTTC. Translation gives CASSLLATAYEQYF.

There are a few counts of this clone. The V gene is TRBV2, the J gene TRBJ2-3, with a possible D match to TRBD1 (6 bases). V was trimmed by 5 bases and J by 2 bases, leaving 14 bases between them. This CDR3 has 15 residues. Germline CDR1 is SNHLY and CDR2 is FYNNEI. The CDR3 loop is CASSRDIASTDTQYF. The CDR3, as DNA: TGTGCCAGCAGTCGGGACATCGCCTCCACAGATACGCAGTATTTT.

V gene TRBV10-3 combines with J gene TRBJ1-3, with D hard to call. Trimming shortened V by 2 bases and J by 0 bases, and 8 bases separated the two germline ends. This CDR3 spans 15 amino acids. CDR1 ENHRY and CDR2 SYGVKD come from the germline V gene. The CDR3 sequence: CAISELSSSGNTIYF. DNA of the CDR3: TGTGCCATCAGTGAGCTCTCGAGCTCTGGAAACACCATATATTTT.

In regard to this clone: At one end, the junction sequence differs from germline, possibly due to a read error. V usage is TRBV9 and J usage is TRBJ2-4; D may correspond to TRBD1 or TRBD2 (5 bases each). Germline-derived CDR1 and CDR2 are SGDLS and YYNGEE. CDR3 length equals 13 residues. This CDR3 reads CASSETSTGTTIF. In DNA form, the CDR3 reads TGTGCCAGCAGCGAAACTTCTACCGGGACCACCATTTTC.

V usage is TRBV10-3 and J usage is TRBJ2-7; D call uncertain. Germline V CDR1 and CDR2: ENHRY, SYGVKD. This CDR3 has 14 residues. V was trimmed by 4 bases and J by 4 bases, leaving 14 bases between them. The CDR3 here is CAISGSGFGYEQYF. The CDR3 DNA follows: TGTGCCATCAGTGGTTCCGGGTTCGGATACGAGCAGTACTTC.

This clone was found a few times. CDR3 sequence (DNA): TGCAGCGTTGAAGAGGGCGGGGGCGGATTCACCTACAATGAGCAGTTCTTC. Translating it yields CSVEEGGGGFTYNEQFF. The chain is built from TRBV29-1 and TRBJ2-1; D may be TRBD2 (7 bases). This CDR3 is built from 17 residues. V gave up 0 bases and J gave up 2 bases, with 17 bases separating them. Germline V lookup: CDR1 SQVTM, CDR2 ANQGSEA.

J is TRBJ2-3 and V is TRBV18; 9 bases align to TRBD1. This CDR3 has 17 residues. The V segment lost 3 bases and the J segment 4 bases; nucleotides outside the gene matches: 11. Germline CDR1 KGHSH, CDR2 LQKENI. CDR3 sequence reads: CASSPRPGTGIADTQYF. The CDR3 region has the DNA TGTGCCAGCTCACCCCGTCCCGGGACAGGGATAGCAGATACGCAGTATTTT.

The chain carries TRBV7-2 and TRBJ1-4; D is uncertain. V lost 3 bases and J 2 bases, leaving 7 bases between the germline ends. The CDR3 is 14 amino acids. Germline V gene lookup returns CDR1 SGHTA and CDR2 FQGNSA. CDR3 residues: CASSFFGTNEKLFF. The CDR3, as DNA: TGTGCCAGCAGCTTCTTCGGGACTAATGAAAAACTGTTTTTT.

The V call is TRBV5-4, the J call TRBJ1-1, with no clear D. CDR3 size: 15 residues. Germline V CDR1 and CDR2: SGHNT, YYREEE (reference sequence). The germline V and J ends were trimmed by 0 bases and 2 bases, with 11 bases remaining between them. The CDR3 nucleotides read TGTGCCAGCAGCTTGGTAAGGCAACCCAACACTGAAGCTTTCTTT. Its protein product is CASSLVRQPNTEAFF.

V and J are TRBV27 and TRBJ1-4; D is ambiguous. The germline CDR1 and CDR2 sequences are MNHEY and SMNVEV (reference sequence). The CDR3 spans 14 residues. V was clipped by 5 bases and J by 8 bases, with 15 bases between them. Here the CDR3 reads CASSLSRGGEKLFF. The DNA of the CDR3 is TGTGCCAGCAGTCTGTCGAGAGGCGGCGAAAAACTGTTTTTT.

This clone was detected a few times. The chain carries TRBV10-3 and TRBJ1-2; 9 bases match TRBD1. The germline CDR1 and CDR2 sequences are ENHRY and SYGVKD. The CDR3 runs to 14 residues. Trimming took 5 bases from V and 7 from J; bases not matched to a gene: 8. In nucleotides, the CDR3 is TGTGCCATCAGTCTGGGACAGGGATTCGCTGGCTACACCTTC. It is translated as CAISLGQGFAGYTF.

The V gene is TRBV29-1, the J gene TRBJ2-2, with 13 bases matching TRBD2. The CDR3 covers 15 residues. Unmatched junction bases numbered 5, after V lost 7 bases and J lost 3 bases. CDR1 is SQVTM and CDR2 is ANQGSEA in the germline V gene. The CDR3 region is CSAGLAGAHTGELFF. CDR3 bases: TGCAGCGCAGGACTAGCGGGGGCCCACACCGGGGAGCTGTTTTTT.

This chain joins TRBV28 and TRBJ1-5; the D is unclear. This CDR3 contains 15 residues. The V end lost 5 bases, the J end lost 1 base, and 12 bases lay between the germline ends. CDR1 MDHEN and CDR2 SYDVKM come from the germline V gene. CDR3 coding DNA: TGTGCCAGCAGTCGGGGAGGACGAAGCAATCAGCCCCAGCATTTT. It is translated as CASSRGGRSNQPQHF.

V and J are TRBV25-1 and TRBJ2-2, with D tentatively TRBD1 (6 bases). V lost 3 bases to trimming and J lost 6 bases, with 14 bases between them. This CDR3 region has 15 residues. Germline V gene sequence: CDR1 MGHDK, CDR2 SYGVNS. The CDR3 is CASSDRGIGSGELFF. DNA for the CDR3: TGTGCCAGCAGTGACAGGGGTATAGGATCCGGGGAGCTGTTTTTT.

This CDR3 is CASSSHRVIVGKLFF. In DNA form, the CDR3 reads TGTGCCAGCAGTTCCCACAGGGTTATAGTGGGAAAACTGTTTTTT. The chain employs TRBV27 and TRBJ1-4, with a tentative D call TRBD1 (6 bases). Trimming removed 4 bases at V and 10 bases at J, with 19 bases between. The CDR3 extends over 15 amino acids. Germline V gene data show CDR1 as MNHEY and CDR2 as SMNVEV (reference sequence).

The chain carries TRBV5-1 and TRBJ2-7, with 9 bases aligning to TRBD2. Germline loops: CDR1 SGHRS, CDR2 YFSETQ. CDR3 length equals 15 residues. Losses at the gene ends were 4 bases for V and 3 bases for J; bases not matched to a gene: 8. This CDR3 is CASSISGLARYEQYF. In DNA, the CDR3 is TGCGCCAGCAGCATCTCGGGACTAGCCCGCTACGAGCAGTACTTC.